This T cell receptor beta chain came from a study of graft-versus-host responses after intestinal transplantation. Study summary: Recipients got multivisceral, liver-intestinal, or isolated intestinal transplants. After anti-thymocyte globulin induction, recipients took tacrolimus and steroids for approximately 3 years. Study findings and constraints: Graft-donor T cell macrochimerism coincided with high graft-versus-host to host-versus-graft clonal ratios in allografts. The recipient marrow held GvH clones, and some of them showed up first in ileum or blood.

Profiling relied on immunoSEQ multiplex PCR, and the TCRdb table lists in-frame clones only, not all of them. The sample records about 29,000 clones, about three quarters being singletons. Worth noting for this clone: Its antigen is currently unknown.

Tissue processing of the graft released intraepithelial and lamina propria lymphocytes from it. The sequence came from a human patient who received an intestinal transplant, so some T cells may come from the graft donor. Sequencing was performed on ileum tissue, taken 98 days after intestinal transplantation.

The DNA for the CDR3 is TGTGCTAGTGGTTTGTGGACTAGCGATCTGTACTTC. Amino acid sequence: CASGLWTSDLYF. The chain links TRBV12-5 to TRBJ2-7, with 9 bases matching TRBD2. Per germline, CDR1 LGHNT and CDR2 FRNRAP. Losses at the gene ends were 2 bases for V and 12 bases for J; bases not matched to a gene: 5. CDR3 length: 12 residues.